A selection of T cell receptor beta chains follows, all from one sample in a study of blood T cell repertoires in COVID-19. Data came from immunoSEQ multiplex PCR; TCRdb stores just in-frame clones and leaves some out. The data hold some 80,000 clones, with around 79% observed a single time. Sequencing was carried out using peripheral blood. The receptors were gathered from a woman over 75 with active or convalescent COVID-19. CDR3s include the opening cysteine and the closing phenylalanine or tryptophan. The D gene is left open where the match is weak. Rows may omit the clone size; those that give it use once, few, many or a size class.

v_gene	abundance	j_gene	d_gene	CDR3aa	CDR3nt
TRBV5-4	NA	TRBJ2-7	NA	CASSLVRSSSYEQYF	TGTGCCAGCAGCTTGGTACGGAGCAGCTCCTACGAGCAGTACTTC
TRBV24-1	NA	TRBJ2-2	NA	CATSDYRAGELFF	TGTGCCACCAGTGACTACAGAGCCGGGGAGCTGTTTTTT
TRBV7-2	NA	TRBJ2-1	TRBD2	CASGLRGGTYNEQFF	TGTGCCAGCGGGCTGCGGGGGGGGACCTACAATGAGCAGTTCTTC
TRBV10-3	NA	TRBJ1-2	NA	CAISEPGSAGDNYGYTF	TGTGCCATCAGTGAGCCGGGGTCTGCGGGGGATAACTATGGCTACACCTTC
TRBV19	NA	TRBJ2-7	NA	CASSIGGDRSYEQYF	TGTGCCAGTAGTATAGGGGGGGACAGAAGCTACGAGCAGTACTTC
TRBV6-5	NA	TRBJ2-7	TRBD2	CASSGLAGLDEQYF	TGTGCCAGCTCCGGACTAGCGGGATTAGACGAGCAGTACTTC
TRBV9	NA	TRBJ2-1	TRBD1	CASSGPGQGFNEQFF	TGTGCCAGCAGCGGCCCGGGACAGGGTTTCAATGAGCAGTTCTTC
TRBV6-2/TRBV6-3	NA	TRBJ2-1	TRBD2	CASSYSASGRGVGGEQFF	TGTGCCAGCAGTTACTCCGCTAGCGGGAGGGGGGTTGGCGGTGAGCAGTTCTTC
TRBV11-3	NA	TRBJ2-7	TRBD2	CASSRSSGGIGEQYF	TGTGCCAGCAGCCGATCTAGCGGGGGGATTGGAGAGCAGTACTTC
TRBV30	few	TRBJ1-5	NA	CAWGSRGNQPQHF	TGTGCCTGGGGGTCAAGGGGTAATCAGCCCCAGCATTTT
TRBV6-2/TRBV6-3	NA	TRBJ2-7	TRBD1	CASSDLYRGTNDEQYF	TGTGCCAGCAGTGACCTTTACAGGGGAACGAACGACGAGCAGTACTTC
TRBV4-1	NA	TRBJ1-5	TRBD1	CASRDREYYSNQPQHF	TGCGCCAGCAGGGACAGGGAATATTATAGCAATCAGCCCCAGCATTTT
TRBV27	NA	TRBJ1-6	NA	CASCASHRSSYNSPLHF	TGTGCCAGCTGCGCAAGCCACAGGAGCTCCTATAATTCACCCCTCCACTTT
TRBV9	NA	TRBJ2-4	NA	CASSVASQGGIQYF	TGTGCCAGCAGCGTAGCTAGCCAGGGAGGCATTCAGTACTTC
TRBV14	NA	TRBJ1-4	NA	CASSPIVGVEKLFF	TGTGCCAGCAGCCCGATTGTCGGAGTCGAAAAACTGTTTTTT
TRBV9	few	TRBJ2-1	TRBD1	CASSKGQGKVGSYNEQFF	TGTGCCAGCAGTAAGGGACAGGGAAAAGTAGGGTCCTACAATGAGCAGTTCTTC
TRBV5-8	few	TRBJ1-1	NA	CASSLAQYGGNTEAFF	TGTGCCAGCAGCTTGGCCCAGTATGGCGGGAACACTGAAGCTTTCTTT
TRBV10-3	NA	TRBJ1-2	NA	CAIRAAQGGYGYTF	TGTGCCATCAGGGCAGCCCAAGGGGGTTATGGCTACACCTTC
TRBV5-1	NA	TRBJ2-3	TRBD1	CASSFDRGSRTDTQYF	TGCGCCAGCAGCTTCGACAGGGGTAGTCGCACAGATACGCAGTATTTT
TRBV5-1	NA	TRBJ2-5	TRBD2	CASSLSGTSGQETQYF	TGCGCCAGCAGCTTGAGTGGGACTAGCGGGCAAGAGACCCAGTACTTC
TRBV6-5	NA	TRBJ2-7	TRBD2	CASSRREWGPYEQYF	TGTGCCAGCAGTAGGCGGGAGTGGGGCCCCTACGAGCAGTACTTC
TRBV7-9	NA	TRBJ1-5	NA	CASSLNQLQPQHF	TGTGCCAGCAGCTTAAACCAACTTCAGCCCCAGCATTTT
TRBV19	NA	TRBJ2-3	NA	CASSIAEGLITDTQYF	TGTGCCAGTAGTATTGCGGAAGGACTTATCACAGATACGCAGTATTTT
TRBV11-3	NA	TRBJ1-3	NA	CASSLSAGWGNTIYF	TGTGCCAGCAGCTTATCAGCAGGGTGGGGAAACACCATATATTTT
TRBV19	NA	TRBJ2-7	TRBD2	CASSLSGVTYEQYF	TGTGCCAGTAGTCTTAGCGGGGTTACCTACGAGCAGTACTTC
TRBV5-1	NA	TRBJ2-3	TRBD2	CASSPTSAHSTDTQYF	TGCGCCAGCAGCCCGACTAGCGCCCATAGCACAGATACGCAGTATTTT
TRBV6-5	NA	TRBJ1-2	NA	CASRVSGNYGYTF	TGTGCCAGCAGAGTTTCAGGGAACTATGGCTACACCTTC
TRBV27	NA	TRBJ1-1	NA	CASRDTANTEAFF	TGTGCCAGCAGAGACACAGCGAACACTGAAGCTTTCTTT
TRBV19	NA	TRBJ1-1	TRBD1	CATQDRGLNTEAFF	TGTGCCACCCAGGACAGGGGGCTGAACACTGAAGCTTTCTTT
TRBV9	NA	TRBJ2-2	NA	CASSVWDSYTGELFF	TGTGCCAGCAGCGTATGGGACTCCTACACCGGGGAGCTGTTTTTT